A single sample gave rise to the 14 T cell receptor beta chains below, sequenced in a study of spatial heterogeneity in lung cancer. MiXCR was run by TCRdb on the 5' RACE reads, yielding one entry per CDR3 protein. Of roughly 80,000 distinct CDR3 sequences listed, 8% are singletons. The sample's time point: sample taken at primary tumor resection. The sequences come from PBMCs, collected at surgery. The receptors were sampled from a male donor with early-stage non-small cell lung cancer.

This clonotype was observed a few times. This rearrangement joins TRBV7-9 to TRBJ1-2; D might be TRBD1 (5 bases). The germline V gene has CDR1 SEHNR and CDR2 FQNEAQ (reference sequence). Trimming left V 4 bases short and J 3 bases short, with 21 bases between. This CDR3 has 17 residues. The CDR3 nucleotides are TGTGCCAGCAGCTCACCACCCGGGACGACCGGGGACTATGGCTACACCTTC. Its protein is CASSSPPGTTGDYGYTF.

This clonotype was seen a few times. The J gene is TRBJ2-3, the V gene TRBV19; D is undetermined. V was clipped by 3 bases and J by 3 bases, with 7 bases between them. Germline assignment: CDR1 LNHDA and CDR2 SQIVND (reference sequence). The CDR3 length is 13 residues. The CDR3 region has the DNA TGTGCCAGTAGTATCGCTTCTACAGATACGCAGTATTTT. Protein: CASSIASTDTQYF.

This clonotype was seen repeatedly, ten times or more. The chain is built from TRBV27 and TRBJ1-6; no clear D gene. Germline V gene lookup returns CDR1 MNHEY and CDR2 SMNVEV (reference sequence). The CDR3 contains 13 residues. Trimming removed 3 bases from V and 8 bases from J, with 8 bases in between. CDR3 DNA sequence: TGTGCCAGCAGTTTCCCGGGATATTCACCCCTCCACTTT. Translating it yields CASSFPGYSPLHF.

This sequence joins TRBV20-1 and TRBJ1-5; TRBD1 might be the D (6 bases). Germline loops: CDR1 DFQATT, CDR2 SNEGSKA (reference sequence). V was shortened by 6 bases and J by 6 bases, with 12 bases between the two germline ends. This CDR3 has 12 residues. CDR3 DNA sequence: TGCAGTGCCGTGGACAGTACTCAGCCCCAGCATTTT. It encodes CSAVDSTQPQHF.

This rearrangement joins TRBV6-4 to TRBJ2-3; 12 nucleotides match TRBD2. Germline V CDR1 and CDR2: MRHNA, SNTAGT. J lost 4 bases, V lost 4 bases, and 0 bases had no gene match. The CDR3 contains 14 residues. CDR3 nucleotide sequence: TGTGCCAGCAGTGGGACTAGCGGGGCAGATACGCAGTATTTT. It specifies CASSGTSGADTQYF.

CDR3 sequence: CSVWGGLNTEAFF. CDR3 bases: TGCAGCGTTTGGGGGGGCCTAAACACTGAAGCTTTCTTT. The chain has TRBV29-1 and TRBJ1-1, with D possibly being TRBD1 (6 bases). The CDR3 spans 13 residues. The germline V and J ends were trimmed by 5 bases and 2 bases, with 12 bases remaining between them. The germline V gene encodes CDR1 SQVTM and CDR2 ANQGSEA.

V gene TRBV5-4 combines with J gene TRBJ2-5, with TRBD2 identical over 8 bases. Looked up from germline, CDR1 is SGHNT and CDR2 is YYREEE (reference sequence). The J segment lost 2 bases and the V segment lost 0 bases, leaving 6 bases of the junction unmatched. There are 16 residues in the CDR3. The CDR3 bases are TGTGCCAGCAGCTTGGTTAGCGGGAACAATCAAGAGACCCAGTACTTC. It is translated as CASSLVSGNNQETQYF.

The rearrangement joins TRBV11-1 to TRBJ2-1; 11 bases match TRBD2. Germline lookup yields CDR1 SGHAT and CDR2 FQDESV (reference sequence). V was clipped by 8 bases and J by 4 bases; unmatched bases: 1. The CDR3 length is 13 residues. The chain's CDR3 is CASGTSGYNEQFF. In DNA form, the CDR3 reads TGTGCCAGCGGGACTAGCGGTTACAATGAGCAGTTCTTC.

There are a few counts of this clonotype. This rearrangement joins TRBV18 to TRBJ2-7, with D unclear. Germline CDR1 is KGHSH and CDR2 is LQKENI. The CDR3 is made up of 13 amino acids. The ends were cut back, 4 bases at V and 6 bases at J, with 13 bases in the middle. Written as DNA, the CDR3 is TGTGCCAGCTCACTCGAATTCCTAGGCGAGCAGTACTTC. This sequence encodes CASSLEFLGEQYF.

The rearrangement links TRBV2 to TRBJ1-1, with D tentatively TRBD1 (6 bases). This CDR3 region has 15 residues. Germline CDR1 SNHLY, CDR2 FYNNEI. V lost 6 bases and J 0 bases, leaving 14 bases between the germline ends. This CDR3 reads CASRLQQGLNTEAFF. The CDR3 bases are TGTGCCAGCAGACTCCAACAGGGTTTGAACACTGAAGCTTTCTTT.

In this sample, this clonotype turned up many times. The V call is TRBV6-6, the J call TRBJ1-6; D possibly corresponds to TRBD1 (5 bases). V shed 2 bases and J shed 7 bases, with 18 bases lying between them. CDR3 length equals 17 residues. Germline V lookup: CDR1 MNHNY, CDR2 SVGAGI (reference sequence). The CDR3 nucleotides are TGTGCCAGCAGTTACGAAGGCAGGCTGGGGCGAAATTCACCCCTCCACTTT. It translates to CASSYEGRLGRNSPLHF.

In its sample, this clonotype was seen many times. The chain employs TRBV7-2 and TRBJ2-1, with TRBD2 matching over 7 bases. Germline V gene data show CDR1 as SGHTA and CDR2 as FQGNSA. The J segment lost 0 bases and the V segment lost 5 bases, leaving 4 bases of the junction unmatched. This CDR3 region has 15 residues. The CDR3 DNA sequence: TGTGCCAGCAGCCGGGACTATAGCTCCTACAATGAGCAGTTCTTC. It encodes CASSRDYSSYNEQFF.

This clonotype was found many times. The rearrangement uses TRBV5-5 and TRBJ2-3; D remains ambiguous. Trimming removed 0 bases at V and 1 base at J, with 6 bases between. The germline V gene has CDR1 SGHKS and CDR2 YYEKEE (reference sequence). This CDR3 comprises 14 residues. The CDR3 coding sequence is TGTGCCAGCAGCTTGGACCCCGGCACAGATACGCAGTATTTT. Residues: CASSLDPGTDTQYF.

This clonotype was picked up a small number of times. V usage is TRBV24-1 and J usage is TRBJ2-2; D unclear. V lost 5 bases and J 4 bases, leaving 7 bases between the germline ends. CDR3 length: 13 amino acids. Germline V gene data show CDR1 as KGHDR and CDR2 as SFDVKD. CDR3 nucleotides: TGTGCCACCAGTGTACCTGCCACCGGGGAGCTGTTTTTT. Translating it yields CATSVPATGELFF.